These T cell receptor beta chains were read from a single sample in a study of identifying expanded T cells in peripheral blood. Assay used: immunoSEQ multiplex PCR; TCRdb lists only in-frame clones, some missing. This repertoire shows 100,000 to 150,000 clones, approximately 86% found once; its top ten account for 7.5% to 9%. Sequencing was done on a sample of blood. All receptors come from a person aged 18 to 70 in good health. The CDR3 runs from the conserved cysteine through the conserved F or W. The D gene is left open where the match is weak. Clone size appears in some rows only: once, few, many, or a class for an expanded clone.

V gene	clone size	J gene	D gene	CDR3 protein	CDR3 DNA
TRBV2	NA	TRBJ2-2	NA	CASSEDVTGELFF	TGTGCCAGCAGTGAAGATGTCACCGGGGAGCTGTTTTTT
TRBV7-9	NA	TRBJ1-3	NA	CASSRSGLRNTIYF	TGTGCCAGCAGTCGCTCAGGGTTACGAAACACCATATATTTT
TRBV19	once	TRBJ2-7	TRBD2	CASSTLAGGSYEQYF	TGTGCCAGTAGTACCCTAGCGGGGGGTTCTTACGAGCAGTACTTC
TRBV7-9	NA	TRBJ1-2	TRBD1	CASSRDREDGYTF	TGTGCCAGCAGCCGTGACAGGGAGGATGGCTACACCTTC
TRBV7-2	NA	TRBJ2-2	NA	CASSFRHGELFF	TGTGCCAGCAGCTTTAGACACGGGGAGCTGTTTTTT
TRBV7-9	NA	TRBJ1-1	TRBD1	CASSLGTGPSEAFF	TGTGCCAGCAGCTTAGGGACAGGCCCATCCGAAGCTTTCTTT
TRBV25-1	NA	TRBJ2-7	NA	CASSQWTAVTEQYF	TGTGCCAGCAGCCAGTGGACCGCCGTGACCGAGCAGTACTTC
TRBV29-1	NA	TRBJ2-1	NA	CSGLVTSSYNEQFF	TGCAGCGGGTTGGTCACGAGCTCCTACAATGAGCAGTTCTTC
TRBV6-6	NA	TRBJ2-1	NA	CASFARPGSYNEQFF	TGTGCCAGCTTTGCTAGACCAGGCTCCTACAATGAGCAGTTCTTC
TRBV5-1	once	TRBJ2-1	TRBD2	CASSPQASGNNNEQFF	TGCGCCAGCAGCCCCCAGGCTAGCGGGAATAACAATGAGCAGTTCTTC
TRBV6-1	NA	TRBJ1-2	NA	CASAAGAFYGYTF	TGTGCCAGCGCGGCAGGGGCATTCTATGGCTACACCTTC
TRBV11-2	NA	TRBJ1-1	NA	CASSIPLTTGAFF	TGTGCCAGCAGCATTCCCCTGACTACGGGGGCTTTCTTT
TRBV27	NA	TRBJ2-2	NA	CASSGRDTGELFF	TGTGCCAGCAGCGGGCGGGACACCGGGGAGCTGTTTTTT
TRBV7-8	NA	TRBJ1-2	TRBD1	CASSKGQGGLNYGYTF	TGTGCCAGCAGCAAAGGACAGGGGGGGTTAAACTATGGCTACACCTTC
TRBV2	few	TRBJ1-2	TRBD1	CASALYMAGGRGIHGYTF	TGTGCCAGCGCCCTCTACATGGCAGGGGGGCGCGGAATTCATGGCTACACCTTC
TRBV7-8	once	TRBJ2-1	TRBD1	CASSQDRGLNNEQFF	TGTGCCAGCAGCCAGGACAGGGGGTTAAACAATGAGCAGTTCTTC
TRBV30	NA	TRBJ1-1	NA	CAWAHLGTEAFF	TGTGCCTGGGCTCACCTGGGGACTGAAGCTTTCTTT
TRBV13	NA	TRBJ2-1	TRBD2	CASSLGPPRGSSYNEQFF	TGTGCCAGCAGCTTAGGCCCTCCACGCGGGAGCTCCTACAATGAGCAGTTCTTC
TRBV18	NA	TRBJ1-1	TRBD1	CASSATGGEGTEAFF	TGTGCCAGCTCAGCGACAGGGGGTGAAGGCACTGAAGCTTTCTTT
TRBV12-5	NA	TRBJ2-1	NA	CASGLVTEEQFF	TGTGCTAGTGGTTTGGTAACCGAAGAGCAGTTCTTC
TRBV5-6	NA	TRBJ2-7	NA	CASSFKFSYYEQYF	TGTGCCAGCAGCTTTAAGTTCAGCTACTACGAGCAGTACTTC
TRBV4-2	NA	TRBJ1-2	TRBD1	CASSQNRGGADYGYTF	TGTGCCAGCAGCCAAAACAGGGGGGGCGCGGACTATGGCTACACCTTC
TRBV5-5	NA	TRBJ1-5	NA	CASSFLQEGQPQHF	TGTGCCAGCAGCTTTCTACAGGAGGGGCAGCCCCAGCATTTT
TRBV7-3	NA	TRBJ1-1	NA	CASSLGPENTEAFF	TGTGCCAGCAGCTTAGGTCCAGAGAACACTGAAGCTTTCTTT
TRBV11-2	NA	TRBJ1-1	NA	CASSLDVPGGGTEAFF	TGTGCCAGCAGCTTAGATGTCCCGGGGGGTGGGACTGAAGCTTTCTTT
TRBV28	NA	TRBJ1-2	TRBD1	CASRSQQGAYGYTF	TGTGCCAGCAGGAGCCAACAGGGGGCCTATGGCTACACCTTC
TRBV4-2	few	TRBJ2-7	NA	CASSQVARENAYEQYF	TGTGCCAGCAGCCAAGTAGCCCGGGAAAACGCCTACGAGCAGTACTTC
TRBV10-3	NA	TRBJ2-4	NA	CAIKGPENIQYF	TGTGCCATCAAGGGACCAGAAAACATTCAGTACTTC
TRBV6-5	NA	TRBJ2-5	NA	CASTRSGLQETQYF	TGTGCCAGCACCAGGAGCGGGCTGCAAGAGACCCAGTACTTC
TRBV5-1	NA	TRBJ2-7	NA	CASSFGGTGQYF	TGCGCCAGCAGCTTCGGGGGGACAGGGCAGTACTTC
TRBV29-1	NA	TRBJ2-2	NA	CSVGGRNTGELFF	TGCAGCGTTGGGGGCCGGAACACCGGGGAGCTGTTTTTT
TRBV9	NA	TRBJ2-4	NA	CASSAGLGNIQYF	TGTGCCAGCAGCGCAGGACTTGGGAACATTCAGTACTTC
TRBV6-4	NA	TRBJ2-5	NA	CAPQSTEKDRLRETQYF	TGTGCCCCTCAAAGTACAGAGAAAGATAGGTTGAGAGAGACCCAGTACTTC
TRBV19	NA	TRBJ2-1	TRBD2	CASSIREGRGDEQFF	TGTGCCAGTAGTATTCGGGAGGGCCGTGGCGATGAGCAGTTCTTC
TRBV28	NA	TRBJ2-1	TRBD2	CASSLPARGLAEEQFF	TGTGCCAGCAGTCTACCGGCAAGGGGACTAGCGGAAGAGCAGTTCTTC
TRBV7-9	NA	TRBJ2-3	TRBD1	CASSPWTGRTDTQYF	TGTGCCAGCAGCCCCTGGACAGGGCGCACAGATACGCAGTATTTT
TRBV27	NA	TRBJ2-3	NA	CASSPEGQFTDTQYF	TGTGCCAGCTCTCCCGAGGGGCAATTCACAGATACGCAGTATTTT
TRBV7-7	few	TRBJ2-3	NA	CASSLGLGTDTQYF	TGTGCCAGCAGCTTAGGGTTAGGCACAGATACGCAGTATTTT
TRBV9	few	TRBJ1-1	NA	CASSGVQNTEAFF	TGTGCCAGCAGCGGGGTACAGAACACTGAAGCTTTCTTT
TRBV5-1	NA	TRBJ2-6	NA	CASSLEGPGANVLTF	TGCGCCAGCAGCTTGGAAGGGCCCGGGGCCAACGTCCTGACTTTC
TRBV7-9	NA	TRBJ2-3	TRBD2	CASSLGTSSSSTDTQYF	TGTGCCAGCAGCTTAGGGACTAGCTCATCTAGCACAGATACGCAGTATTTT
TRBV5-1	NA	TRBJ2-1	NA	CASSLGRALEVGNEQFF	TGCGCCAGCAGCTTGGGGCGCGCCCTAGAAGTGGGGAATGAGCAGTTCTTC
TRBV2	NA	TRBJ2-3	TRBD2	CASRGGGATDTQYF	TGTGCCAGCCGTGGCGGGGGGGCGACAGATACGCAGTATTTT
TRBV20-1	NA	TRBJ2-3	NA	CSASGADTQYF	TGCAGTGCCTCAGGGGCAGATACGCAGTATTTT
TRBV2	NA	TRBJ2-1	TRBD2	CASSGGSGIKNEQFF	TGTGCCAGCAGTGGGGGTAGCGGGATTAAAAATGAGCAGTTCTTC